This TCR beta chain comes out of a study of T-cell reconstitution after alpha-beta-depleted transplantation in children. Unique molecular identifiers were incorporated during preparation of the TCRbeta library. TCRdb called the PCR reads again in MiXCR, with one record for every CDR3 protein. Of approximately 240,000 distinct CDR3 sequences listed, roughly 11% were seen once; the top ten hold over 25%. Study results and caveats: Once a year had passed after transplant, T-cell counts and diversity came mostly from newly produced T cells. Surviving recipient T cells and thymic progenitors underlay high day-60 TCRbeta diversity in some patients. Approximately two months post-transplant, alpha-beta T cells reportedly originated from several hundred expanded graft clones.

This clonotype was seen repeatedly, ten times or more. Antigen: not known. V lost 7 bases and J 3 bases, leaving 13 bases between the germline ends. This CDR3 is built from 13 residues. The V and J genes are TRBV12-3 or TRBV12-4 and TRBJ2-7; D is ambiguous. This receptor was obtained from a child in the first two years of life with acute myeloid leukemia, due to receive a stem cell transplant. The sample was PBMCs, taken before TCRalphabeta/CD19-depleted stem cell transplant. The CDR3 coding sequence is TGTGCCAGCACTTTTGGCTCCTACTACGAGCAGTACTTC. This encodes CASTFGSYYEQYF.